This T cell receptor beta chain is from a study of blood T cell repertoires in COVID-19. Study as a whole: Sites across the United States, Italy and Spain contributed samples from acute and convalescent COVID-19. PBMCs, B-cell-depleted T cells, or T cells were the source of the cDNA or gDNA that made up the material.

Concerning this clone itself: Different DNA sequences within this sample yield the same CDR3.

As originally analysed: The assay estimated nucleated cells by amplifying reference gene primers. Sequencing used immunoSEQ multiplex PCR; TCRdb keeps in-frame clones, though not all of them. V, J and clone size reflect that table, while D and trimming were determined from the DNA. The sample records 290,000 or so clones, 85% being singletons. The CDR3 loop spans 13 amino acids. Germline CDR1 is SEHNR and CDR2 is FQNEAQ (reference sequence). V lost 1 base, J lost 6 bases, and 9 bases lay in between. The sequenced sample was peripheral blood. The receptor's source is a man aged 45-65 years with active or convalescent COVID-19. The chain joins TRBV7-9 to TRBJ1-2, with TRBD1 as a possible D gene (6 bases). CDR3 DNA: TGTGCCAGCAGCTTAGGCAGGGGAAATGGCTACACCTTC. This codes for CASSLGRGNGYTF.